This passage covers 2 T cell receptor beta chains from one sample sequenced in a study of post-analysis software for immune sequencing data. Study outcomes and limitations: Elevated frequency relative to controls characterized 4 or 5 TRBV segments in patients, TRBV5-6, TRBV5-1 and TRBV20-1 among them.

Tagging with unique molecular identifiers was a feature of the TCR beta cDNA libraries. TCRdb reprocessed the PCR reads via MiXCR and lists one record per CDR3 protein. Among about 430,000 distinct CDR3 sequences listed, 30% to 40% were seen once. The antigens these receptors bind are not known. Material: blood. The receptors here all came from a girl aged 2 to 10 with multiple sclerosis.

The V and J genes are TRBV20-1 and TRBJ2-1; 11 bases match TRBD2. The trim removed 5 bases at V and 7 bases at J, leaving 10 bases unmatched. This CDR3 comprises 15 residues. Germline loops: CDR1 DFQATT, CDR2 SNEGSKA (reference sequence). The CDR3 DNA reads as TGCAGTGCTTCCGCCCCAACTAGCGGGAGAAATGAGCAGTTCTTC. As protein: CSASAPTSGRNEQFF.

There are a few counts of this clonotype. V is TRBV5-5 and J is TRBJ2-3; 7 bases match TRBD1. This CDR3 is 17 amino acids long. V lost 0 bases, J lost 0 bases, and 7 bases stayed unmatched. Germline loops: CDR1 SGHKS, CDR2 YYEKEE (reference sequence). The CDR3 nucleotides are TGTGCCAGCAGCTTGGAGGGACAGCTTACTAGCACAGATACGCAGTATTTT. It is translated as CASSLEGQLTSTDTQYF.